What follows are 16 T cell receptor beta chains derived from one specimen sequenced in a study of blood T cell repertoires in COVID-19. The protocol was immunoSEQ multiplex PCR, while the TCRdb copy is restricted to in-frame clones and leaves out a portion. The sample lists roughly 200,000 clones, roughly nine tenths occurring once. The sequencing sample was made of PBMCs or T cells enriched from blood (not recorded which). The source is a woman in her 40s with acute COVID-19.

The chain uses TRBV16 and TRBJ1-5; D ambiguous. The germline V gene encodes CDR1 KGHSY and CDR2 FQNENV. Trimming cost V 4 bases and J 12 bases, with 13 bases left between them. This CDR3 is 12 amino acids long. The CDR3 nucleotides are TGTGCCAGCAGCCTTGACATCGAGATCCAGCATTTT. Translating it yields CASSLDIEIQHF.

Note on this clone: The junction departs from germline at one end; a sequencing error may be responsible. The J gene is TRBJ1-5, the V gene TRBV5-1; 9 bases match TRBD1. The CDR3 sequence is 17 residues long. CDR1 and CDR2 (germline): SGHRS, YFSETQ. In nucleotides, the CDR3 is TGCGCCAGCAGATTGGTATTGGGGACAGGGTCAAATCAGCCCCAGCATTTT. Residues: CASRLVLGTGSNQPQHF.

The gene calls are TRBV19 and TRBJ1-1; D call uncertain. In germline, CDR1 is LNHDA, CDR2 SQIVND (reference sequence). This CDR3 is built from 15 residues. Between the trimmed V and J ends, which lost 6 bases and 0 bases, there was a span of 14 bases. Here the CDR3 DNA reads TGTGCCAGTAGAATGGCGGGAGTTATGAACACTGAAGCTTTCTTT. It yields the protein CASRMAGVMNTEAFF.

For this clone: The sample has other DNA sequences that encode this CDR3 too. The chain recombines TRBV3-1 (or the pseudogene TRBV3-2) with TRBJ2-3; TRBD2 might be the D (7 bases). The CDR3 consists of 15 residues. Per germline, CDR1 LGHDT and CDR2 YNNKEL (reference sequence). V dropped 1 base and J dropped 2 bases, with 10 bases sitting between them. CDR3 bases: TGTGCCAGCAGCCAAGCGGGGGGCCCCACAGATACGCAGTATTTT. Encoded protein: CASSQAGGPTDTQYF.

The rearrangement links TRBV28 to TRBJ1-5; D is unresolved. The CDR3 extends over 14 amino acids. Germline V gene sequence: CDR1 MDHEN, CDR2 SYDVKM. V was trimmed by 3 bases and J by 2 bases, leaving 8 bases between them. The CDR3 nucleotides are TGTGCCAGCAGTTTTAGTCACGGCAATCAGCCCCAGCATTTT. Translation: CASSFSHGNQPQHF.

In this sample, this clone turned up a few times. The CDR3: CACSPGRGWYSNQPQHF. CDR3 bases: TGTGCCTGCAGCCCAGGGAGGGGGTGGTATAGCAATCAGCCCCAGCATTTT. The V gene is TRBV30, the J gene TRBJ1-5; the D gene is possibly TRBD1 (6 bases). Trimming took 6 bases from V and 0 from J, leaving 21 bases between them. The CDR3 has 17 residues. Germline V gene data show CDR1 as GTSNPN and CDR2 as SVGIG (reference sequence).

V usage is TRBV28 and J usage is TRBJ2-5; TRBD1 matches 10 bases. CDR1 is MDHEN and CDR2 is SYDVKM in the germline V gene. V lost 3 bases and J lost 1; bases outside the gene matches: 2. The CDR3 consists of 15 residues. In DNA, the CDR3 is TGTGCCAGCAGTTTGGGACAGGGGATCCAAGAGACCCAGTACTTC. This sequence encodes CASSLGQGIQETQYF.

The chain joins TRBV28 to TRBJ1-4, with TRBD1 matching 10 bases. The CDR3 sequence is 15 residues long. The germline V gene has CDR1 MDHEN and CDR2 SYDVKM. With 10 bases clipped from V and 7 bases from J, the junction kept 12 bases outside the gene matches. CDR3 in amino acids: CATIQTDRGTEKLFF. In nucleotides, the CDR3 is TGTGCCACTATTCAGACGGACAGGGGGACTGAAAAACTGTTTTTT.

The chain has TRBV6-6 and TRBJ1-2; D possibly corresponds to TRBD1 (5 bases). The germline CDR1 and CDR2 sequences are MNHNY and SVGAGI (reference sequence). V dropped 5 bases and J dropped 7 bases, with 17 bases sitting between them. The CDR3 spans 14 residues. Here the CDR3 DNA reads TGTGCCAGCAGTCCCCCAGCGGGGGTATTTGGCTACACCTTC. Its translation: CASSPPAGVFGYTF.

V usage is TRBV5-8 and J usage is TRBJ2-5, with 9 bases matching TRBD2. This CDR3 comprises 16 residues. Trimming at V came to 4 bases and at J to 2 bases, leaving 9 bases not matched to a gene. Germline CDR1 and CDR2: SGHTS and YDEGEE. CDR3 amino acids: CASSNRLAEIQETQYF. The CDR3 bases are TGTGCCAGCAGCAATCGACTAGCGGAGATTCAAGAGACCCAGTACTTC. The full variable domain, its missing parts supplied by reference TRBV5-8 and TRBJ2-5, is EAGVTQSPTHLIKTRGQQATLRCSPISGHTSVYWYQQALGLGLQFLLWYDEGEERNRGNFPPRFSGRQFPNYSSELNVNALELEDSALYLCASSNRLAEIQETQYFGPGTRLLVL.

The chain carries TRBV19 and TRBJ2-7, with 7 bases that match TRBD1. The CDR3 runs 11 residues. Germline loops: CDR1 LNHDA, CDR2 SQIVND (reference sequence). J lost 7 bases, V lost 8 bases, and 5 bases had no gene match. CDR3 sequence reads: CASGDSREQYF. CDR3 DNA sequence: TGTGCCAGTGGGGACAGCCGGGAGCAGTACTTC.

This clone showed up just once. This sequence joins TRBV5-1 and TRBJ2-7, with a tentative D call TRBD1 (7 bases). The CDR3 runs 14 residues. CDR1 is SGHRS, CDR2 YFSETQ, per germline. The ends were cut back, 4 bases at V and 0 bases at J, with 11 bases in the middle. Here the CDR3 DNA reads TGCGCCAGCAGCGGCGGGACAGCCTCCTACGAGCAGTACTTC. Residues: CASSGGTASYEQYF.

This chain connects TRBV12-5 to TRBJ2-1; 9 nucleotides align to TRBD1. Germline V gene data show CDR1 as LGHNT and CDR2 as FRNRAP. The CDR3 runs to 16 residues. J was trimmed by 6 bases and V by 5 bases; bases with no gene match: 11. The CDR3 spells CASGIDRGIISNEQFF. In nucleotides, the CDR3 is TGTGCTAGTGGTATTGACAGGGGGATAATTTCCAATGAGCAGTTCTTC.

The chain couples TRBV24-1 to TRBJ2-5; perhaps TRBD1 as D (6 bases). This CDR3 has 17 amino acids. Germline lookup yields CDR1 KGHDR and CDR2 SFDVKD. Between the trimmed V and J ends, which lost 2 bases and 3 bases, there was a span of 18 bases. The CDR3 here is CATSDSWGRSLKETQYF. Written as DNA, the CDR3 is TGTGCCACCAGTGATTCCTGGGGGCGCAGCTTGAAAGAGACCCAGTACTTC.

The rearrangement links TRBV9 to TRBJ2-1; 9 bases are a match to TRBD2. Germline-derived CDR1 and CDR2 are SGDLS and YYNGEE. The CDR3 has 17 amino acids. The ends lost 0 bases at V and 3 bases at J; junction bases unmatched: 7. CDR3 region: CASSVVSGGPNYNEQFF. The DNA of the CDR3 is TGTGCCAGCAGCGTAGTAAGCGGGGGGCCTAACTACAATGAGCAGTTCTTC.

The chain carries TRBV29-1 and TRBJ2-3, with TRBD2 matching over 12 bases. Per the germline V gene, CDR1 is SQVTM and CDR2 is ANQGSEA. Unmatched junction bases numbered 14, after V lost 6 bases and J lost 4 bases. The CDR3 consists of 17 residues. Here the CDR3 DNA reads TGCAGCGTGGACGGTATTAGGACTAGCGGGGAGTCAGATACGCAGTATTTT. Its protein product is CSVDGIRTSGESDTQYF.